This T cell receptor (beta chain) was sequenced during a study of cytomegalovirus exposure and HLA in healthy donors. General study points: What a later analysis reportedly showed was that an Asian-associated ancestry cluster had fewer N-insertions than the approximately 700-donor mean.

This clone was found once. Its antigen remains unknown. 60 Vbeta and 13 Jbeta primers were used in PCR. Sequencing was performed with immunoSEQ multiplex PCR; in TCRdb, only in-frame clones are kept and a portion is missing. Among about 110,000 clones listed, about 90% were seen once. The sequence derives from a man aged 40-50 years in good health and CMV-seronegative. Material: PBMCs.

The CDR3 loop is CASREGLASSYEQYF. For the CDR3, the DNA is TGTGCCAGCAGGGAGGGACTAGCGAGCTCCTACGAGCAGTACTTC. The chain recombines TRBV5-4 with TRBJ2-7; 10 bases are shared with TRBD2. J lost 0 bases, V lost 5 bases, and 5 bases had no gene match. The CDR3 totals 15 residues. Germline CDR1 SGHNT, CDR2 YYREEE (reference sequence).